The source of this T cell receptor (beta chain) is a study of T-cell memory formation after mild COVID-19. In germline, CDR1 is MGHRA, CDR2 YSYEKL. The CDR3 extends over 16 amino acids. Trimming shortened V by 0 bases and J by 3 bases, and 11 bases separated the two germline ends. MiXCR, run by TCRdb on the 5' RACE reads, gives a single entry per CDR3 protein. Of around 420,000 distinct CDR3 sequences detected, 20% to 30% appear once; the ten largest clones hold around 8.1%. This TCR derives from an adult woman who had mild COVID-19 (a few samples of this study predate the infection). Cell type and time point are not known. The sample comprised PBMCs or a T cell subset sorted from them (not recorded which). This chain links TRBV4-1 with TRBJ2-2, with a possible D match to TRBD2 (7 bases). The CDR3 coding sequence is TGCGCCAGCAGCCAAGAGGCGGGGGCTTACACCGGGGAGCTGTTTTTT. Translating it yields CASSQEAGAYTGELFF.